These 29 T cell receptor beta chains came from one sample sequenced in a study of tumor and adjacent non-tumor tissue in lung cancer. This sample's RNA came from whole unsorted tissue. TCRbeta libraries were built with three rounds of nested PCR, modified from ARM-PCR. TCRdb recomputed calls from the multiplex PCR reads with MiXCR, one row per CDR3 protein. The profile shows 69,000 or so distinct CDR3 sequences, approximately 73% of them singletons. The source material was lung tumor tissue. Every receptor here comes from a man aged 60-69 years with non-small cell lung cancer.

As regards this clonotype: At one of its ends the junction is not consistent with the germline gene, which may arise from a read error. The V and J genes are TRBV29-1 and TRBJ1-2; D gene ambiguous. Germline lookup yields CDR1 SQVTM and CDR2 ANQGSEA. The CDR3 length is 13 residues. The CDR3 loop is CSLVLRGSYGYTF. CDR3 nucleotide sequence: TGCAGCCTTGTCCTCCGGGGTTCCTATGGGTACACCTTC.

As for this clonotype: The conserved final phenylalanine or tryptophan is absent from the CDR3, which likely points to a read error. J is TRBJ2-5 and V is TRBV20-1; a weak D match, TRBD2 (6 bases). Germline V gives CDR1 DFQATT, CDR2 SNEGSKA (reference sequence). Trimming removed 5 bases from V and 3 bases from J, with 22 bases in between. The CDR3 sequence is 16 residues long. CDR3 loop: CSAGGIHQTQKETQYY. CDR3 nucleotides: TGCAGTGCTGGAGGGATCCACCAGACGCAGAAAGAGACCCAGTACTAC.

Concerning this clonotype itself: A much more abundant neighbour one base away suggests this may be a read error. This chain connects TRBV20-1 to TRBJ2-1, with D possibly matching TRBD2 (5 bases). Germline values: CDR1 DFQATT, CDR2 SNEGSKA (reference sequence). The CDR3 totals 17 residues. CDR3 amino acids: CSARPPSGMQSYNEQLF. The CDR3 nucleotides read TGCAGTGCTAGACCCCCTTCCGGGATGCAATCCTACAATGAGCAGCTCTTC.

On this clonotype itself: This may arise from a read error, as a much more abundant clone is one base away. This chain joins TRBV5-4 and TRBJ2-5; D is perhaps TRBD2 (6 bases). The CDR3 totals 14 residues. Trimming shortened V by 2 bases and J by 2 bases, and 10 bases separated the two germline ends. Per the germline V gene, CDR1 is SGHNT and CDR2 is YYREEE (reference sequence). The CDR3 sequence is CASSLDGGQETQYF. In DNA, the CDR3 is TGTGCCAGCAGCTTAGACGGGGGTCAAGAGACCCAGTACTTC. Full variable domain (rest looked up from reference TRBV5-4 and TRBJ2-5): ETGVTQSPTHLIKTRGQQVTLRCSSQSGHNTVSWYQQALGQGPQFIFQYYREEENGRGNFPPRFSGLQFPNYSSELNVNALELDDSALYLCASSLDGGQETQYFGPGTRLLVL.

Details on this clonotype: Its ends do not fully match the called genes, so a read error is possible. The rearrangement links TRBV29-1 to TRBJ2-2; TRBD2 matches 12 bases. The CDR3 length is 16 residues. Germline V CDR1 and CDR2: SQVTM, ANQGSEA. CDR3 sequence: CSIGATTSGSPVELFF. The CDR3 coding sequence is TGCAGCATTGGGGCCACGACTAGCGGGAGTCCCGTGGAGCTATTTTTT.

This clonotype was found a few times. Given a much more abundant clone one base away, this may be a read error. The conserved phenylalanine or tryptophan normally closing the CDR3 is absent here, so this likely arose from a read error. This chain connects TRBV20-1 to TRBJ1-5; D ambiguous. Germline-derived CDR1 and CDR2 are DFQATT and SNEGSKA (reference sequence). Between the trimmed V and J ends, which lost 0 bases and 7 bases, there was a span of 19 bases. The CDR3 length is 16 residues. The CDR3 sequence is CSARDSGGSQLQPQHL. The CDR3 DNA is TGCAGTGCTAGAGATTCTGGCGGATCTCAACTCCAGCCCCAGCATCTT.

This sequence joins TRBV2 and TRBJ1-4, with D unclear. CDR1 and CDR2 from the germline V gene are SNHLY and FYNNEI. The CDR3 loop spans 14 amino acids. The germline V and J ends were trimmed by 8 bases and 7 bases, with 17 bases remaining between them. CDR3 in amino acids: CASSKQVEGEKLFF. DNA of the CDR3: TGTGCCAGCTCGAAGCAGGTAGAGGGTGAAAAACTGTTTTTT.

The gene calls are TRBV6-1 and TRBJ2-1, with D uncertain. This CDR3 is built from 14 residues. Germline V CDR1 and CDR2: MNHNS, SASEGT. CDR3 coding DNA: TGTGTCAGAAGTGTCGATCCCCCCGCAAAAGAGCAGTTCTTC. Protein product: CVRSVDPPAKEQFF.

Regarding this clonotype: The conserved closing phenylalanine or tryptophan is absent in this CDR3, likely reflecting a read error. This chain links TRBV30 with TRBJ2-5, with D possibly being TRBD2 (5 bases). Germline values: CDR1 GTSNPN, CDR2 SVGIG (reference sequence). The CDR3 extends over 14 amino acids. In DNA form, the CDR3 reads TGTGCATGGAGTGCGGGCGGGCCCCAAGAGACCCAGTACTTA. Amino acid sequence: CAWSAGGPQETQYL.

A word on this clonotype: The junction shows a germline mismatch at one end, possibly a read error. V usage is TRBV6-5 and J usage is TRBJ2-1, with D hard to call. Germline assignment: CDR1 MNHEY and CDR2 SVGAGI. The length of the CDR3 is 16 residues. The CDR3 sequence: CTSSYSRRATYKEQFF. CDR3 nucleotide sequence: TGTACCAGCAGTTACTCGAGAAGGGCCACCTACAAAGAGCAGTTCTTC.

In regard to this clonotype: An end of the junction differs from the germline gene, which may be a read error. The chain links TRBV6-5 to TRBJ2-1, with a weak D call TRBD2 (6 bases). The CDR3 has 15 amino acids. The germline V gene encodes CDR1 MNHEY and CDR2 SVGAGI. CDR3 nucleotide sequence: TGTACCAGCAGCTACGGTAGCGGAGGAAACAATGAGCAGTTCTTC. Protein sequence: CTSSYGSGGNNEQFF.

J is TRBJ2-2 and V is TRBV24-1; TRBD2 agrees at 9 bases. CDR3 length: 17 amino acids. The J segment lost 5 bases and the V segment lost 2 bases, leaving 8 bases of the junction unmatched. Germline loops: CDR1 KGHDR, CDR2 SFDVKD. CDR3 DNA sequence: TGTGCCACCAGTGATTCAGCTAGCGGGACGGGAACCGGGGAGCTGTTTTTT. Residues: CATSDSASGTGTGELFF.

This clonotype appeared many times. The chain uses TRBV7-8 and TRBJ2-1; a possible D gene is TRBD2 (6 bases). V shed 2 bases and J shed 4 bases, with 15 bases lying between them. Germline V gene lookup returns CDR1 SGHVS and CDR2 FQNEAQ. CDR3 length equals 16 residues. This chain's CDR3 is CASSLTFGLTYNEQFF. CDR3 sequence (DNA): TGTGCCAGCAGCTTAACTTTCGGACTAACTTACAATGAGCAGTTCTTC.

As concerns this clonotype: Just one base apart from a much larger clone, this may be a read error. The genes are TRBV30 and TRBJ2-5; no reliable D call. Trimming took off 4 bases at V and 2 bases at J, with 11 bases between the two ends. Germline CDR1 and CDR2: GTSNPN and SVGIG (reference sequence). The CDR3 is 13 amino acids. The CDR3 region has the DNA TGTGCCTGGAATGTGGACCATCAAGAGACCCAGTACTTC. It yields the protein CAWNVDHQETQYF.

Of note for this clonotype: As the CDR3 is not closed by the conserved phenylalanine or tryptophan, this likely results from a read error. V usage is TRBV29-1 and J usage is TRBJ2-1; D assignment may be TRBD1 or TRBD2 (7 bases each). V was clipped by 7 bases and J by 0 bases, with 13 bases between them. The germline CDR1 and CDR2 sequences are SQVTM and ANQGSEA. The CDR3 covers 14 residues. In nucleotides, the CDR3 is TGCAGCGCTGAGCGGGACAGCTCCTACAATGAGCAGTTCCTC. Its translation is CSAERDSSYNEQFL.

Comment on this clonotype: One end of the junction varies from germline; a read error may be responsible. The chain links TRBV5-6 to TRBJ2-6; unclear D gene. Germline values: CDR1 SGHDT, CDR2 YYEEEE. The CDR3 has 17 residues. CDR3 nucleotide sequence: TGTGCCAGCAGCTTGAGGAATTTAATCTCTGGTGCCAACGTCCTGGCTTTC. Translating gives CASSLRNLISGANVLAF.

This clonotype was seen repeatedly, ten times or more. The chain links TRBV20-1 to TRBJ2-7; a weak D match, TRBD1 (6 bases). This CDR3 is 14 amino acids long. V was shortened by 4 bases and J by 4 bases, with 17 bases between the two germline ends. The V gene's germline CDR1 is DFQATT and CDR2 SNEGSKA (reference sequence). The CDR3 is CSAKRRTGKYEQYF. CDR3 nucleotide sequence: TGCAGTGCTAAGCGCCGAACAGGGAAATACGAGCAGTACTTC.

On this clonotype itself: One end of the junction does not line up with germline, which may come from a read error. The chain joins TRBV6-5 to TRBJ2-6, with D possibly being TRBD1 (5 bases). The CDR3 totals 16 residues. Germline lookup yields CDR1 MNHEY and CDR2 SVGAGI. The CDR3 region is CASSYSLGTGANVLSF. The CDR3 DNA reads as TGTGCCAGCAGTTACTCCCTAGGCACTGGGGCCAACGTCCTGAGTTTC.

This clonotype was recorded many times. The chain employs TRBV5-6 and TRBJ2-5, with 10 bases identical to TRBD2. The CDR3 consists of 16 residues. After removal of 2 bases from V and 2 bases from J, the junction contained 6 bases not matched to a gene. Germline V CDR1 and CDR2: SGHDT, YYEEEE. Here the CDR3 DNA reads TGTGCCAGCAGCTTCCTAGCGGGAGACCGACAAGAGACCCAGTACTTC. Its protein is CASSFLAGDRQETQYF.

Regarding this clonotype: The missing conserved phenylalanine or tryptophan at the end of this CDR3 makes a read error likely. The chain employs TRBV29-1 and TRBJ1-5; D is unclear. The CDR3 loop spans 13 amino acids. The germline gives CDR1 SQVTM, CDR2 ANQGSEA. The CDR3 DNA sequence: TGCAGCGTTGCAGGAGGCAGGAATCAACCCCAGCATTAT. It is translated as CSVAGGRNQPQHY.

V usage is TRBV20-1 and J usage is TRBJ2-1; possible D gene TRBD1, 7 bases. Trimming shortened V by 6 bases and J by 1 base, and 13 bases separated the two germline ends. Germline V gene data show CDR1 as DFQATT and CDR2 as SNEGSKA (reference sequence). The CDR3 has 14 residues. This CDR3 is CSAQGGRSYNEQFF. CDR3 coding DNA: TGCAGTGCCCAGGGGGGTAGGTCCTACAATGAGCAGTTCTTC.

This clonotype showed up just a few times. A read error may be the cause here, since a much bigger clone is one base away. The rearrangement uses TRBV6-6 and TRBJ1-1; 10 nucleotides match TRBD1. V lost 7 bases to trimming and J lost 7 bases; unmatched junction nucleotides: 9. Germline CDR1 reads MNHNY; CDR2 reads SVGAGI (reference sequence). CDR3 size: 14 residues. As DNA, the CDR3 is TGTGCCAGCACTGCCCGGACAGGGGGGAATGAAGCTTTCTTT. Its protein product is CASTARTGGNEAFF.

This clonotype has only one observation. Because the CDR3 is missing its conserved closing phenylalanine or tryptophan, this is likely a read error. Because the CDR3's place on the DNA is in doubt, the DNA is left out and the CDR3 is given as listed by TCRdb. CDR3 protein: CSAPPSGRTGELFV. The J gene is TRBJ2-2, the V gene TRBV20-1; TRBD2 is taken as the D call from the table, unchecked against the DNA. The CDR3 is 14 residues long, ends included. Germline-derived CDR1 and CDR2 are DFQATT and SNEGSKA (reference sequence).

Comments on this clonotype: This may be a read error, as it is one base from a much larger clone. This rearrangement joins TRBV7-8 to TRBJ1-1; D gene unclear. Trimming removed 7 bases at V and 5 bases at J, with 17 bases between. This CDR3 spans 14 amino acids. Germline V lookup: CDR1 SGHVS, CDR2 FQNEAQ. The CDR3 bases are TGTGCCAGCAACACACCCAAGGTGGGGACTGAAGCTTTCTTT. Its translation: CASNTPKVGTEAFF.

Turning to this clonotype: An end of the junction does not agree with germline; a read error may underlie this. The rearrangement links TRBV28 to TRBJ2-1, with TRBD2 matching over 15 bases. Per the germline V gene, CDR1 is MDHEN and CDR2 is SYDVKM. The CDR3 is 20 amino acids. Written as DNA, the CDR3 is TGTGTCAGCAGTTTCAACCCCGGACTAGCGGGAGGGCCTCTTGAAAATGAGCAGTTCTTC. This sequence encodes CVSSFNPGLAGGPLENEQFF.

V gene TRBV6-5 combines with J gene TRBJ2-5; no firm D call. CDR1 MNHEY and CDR2 SVGAGI come from the germline V gene. This CDR3 region has 10 residues. The germline V and J ends were trimmed by 9 bases and 6 bases, with 8 bases remaining between them. The CDR3 nucleotides read TGTGCCAGTTACGGAAAGACCCAGTACTTC. This sequence encodes CASYGKTQYF.

A word on this clonotype: One end of the junction is discordant with germline, which a read error may explain. The chain carries TRBV20-1 and TRBJ2-3; 11 nucleotides line up with TRBD2. This CDR3 spans 15 amino acids. Germline values: CDR1 DFQATT, CDR2 SNEGSKA (reference sequence). In DNA, the CDR3 is TGCAGTGCTAAAATAGCGGGAGGGCCTTCAGATACGCAGTACTTT. Translated: CSAKIAGGPSDTQYF.

A note on this clonotype: This could be a read error, since a much larger clone is one nucleotide away. The V gene is TRBV14, the J gene TRBJ2-3, with 9 bases fitting TRBD1. There are 12 residues in the CDR3. Looked up from germline, CDR1 is SGHDN and CDR2 is FVKESK. The junction had 1 base not matched to a gene; V was cut back by 4 bases and J by 8 bases. CDR3: CASSLGQGTQYF. DNA for the CDR3: TGTGCCAGCAGCCTGGGACAGGGTACGCAGTATTTT.

About this clonotype: It may be a read error: a sequence one base away is much more abundant. The chain carries TRBV11-2 and TRBJ2-7; D is unresolved. CDR1 is SGHAT and CDR2 is FQNNGV in the germline V gene. V shed 6 bases and J shed 3 bases, with 21 bases lying between them. The CDR3 runs 16 residues. The chain's CDR3 is CASRSLGSRANYEQYF. The CDR3, as DNA: TGTGCCAGCAGATCCCTCGGGTCTAGGGCGAACTACGAGCAGTACTTC.